The 5 T cell receptor beta chains in this list originate from one sample, sequenced in a study of glioma-infiltrating T cells after dendritic cell vaccination. TCRdb's table, derived via immunoSEQ multiplex PCR, lists solely in-frame clones and lacks some. In the table there are about 73,000 clones, roughly 80% of which are singletons. This specimen consisted of blood, obtained before dendritic cell vaccination. The source is a human donor with glioblastoma.

The chain has TRBV7-2 and TRBJ1-3; the D gene is possibly TRBD1 (5 bases). The CDR3 length is 16 residues. Germline CDR1 is SGHTA and CDR2 is FQGNSA. V was clipped by 1 base and J by 0 bases, with 10 bases between them. Here the CDR3 reads CASSLGQPLSGNTIYF. In DNA form, the CDR3 reads TGTGCCAGCAGCTTAGGACAGCCACTCTCTGGAAACACCATATATTTT.

For the CDR3, the DNA is TGCGCCAGCAGCTTGGTGGGACAGTCATTCTCTGGAAACACCATATATTTT. Translation gives CASSLVGQSFSGNTIYF. The chain joins TRBV5-1 to TRBJ1-3; TRBD1 aligns across 7 bases. In germline, CDR1 is SGHRS, CDR2 YFSETQ. The CDR3 loop spans 17 amino acids. The J segment lost 0 bases and the V segment lost 0 bases, leaving 6 bases of the junction unmatched.

In nucleotides, the CDR3 is TGTGCCAGCAGCTTATCCCGGGAGACCCAGTACTTC. Translated, it gives CASSLSRETQYF. The gene calls are TRBV7-6 and TRBJ2-5, with D hard to call. V lost 2 bases and J 5 bases, leaving 6 bases between the germline ends. The CDR3 runs 12 residues. In germline, CDR1 is SGHVS, CDR2 FNYEAQ.

The gene calls are TRBV28 and TRBJ2-4, with 7 bases that match TRBD1. V shed 5 bases, J shed 3 bases, and the junction held 4 bases outside the gene matches. Germline CDR1 is MDHEN and CDR2 is SYDVKM. CDR3 length: 14 amino acids. The CDR3 loop reads CASSIRTGKNIQYF. CDR3 in DNA: TGTGCCAGCAGTATCAGGACAGGCAAAAACATTCAGTACTTC.

This chain connects TRBV11-1 to TRBJ2-7; TRBD2 agrees at 10 bases. V dropped 8 bases and J dropped 3; count of bases not matched to a gene: 19. CDR3 length: 18 residues. Per germline, CDR1 SGHAT and CDR2 FQDESV (reference sequence). CDR3 region: CASASPLAGDFPGYEQYV. For the CDR3, the DNA is TGTGCCAGCGCCTCACCTCTAGCGGGAGACTTTCCCGGCTACGAGCAGTACGTC.